The 16 T cell receptor beta chains presented below share a single source sample, sequenced in a study of cytomegalovirus exposure and HLA in healthy donors. PCR employed 60 Vbeta and 13 Jbeta primers. Measured with immunoSEQ multiplex PCR; TCRdb has only the in-frame clones, and not every one. The sample contains about 150,000 clones, 80% of which appear only once. The sequencing input was PBMCs. The receptors stem from a man aged 25-45 years in good health and CMV-seropositive.

This clone was detected only once. V gene TRBV7-3 combines with J gene TRBJ2-1; D unresolved. The CDR3 length is 12 residues. V lost 4 bases and J 7 bases, leaving 8 bases between the germline ends. CDR1 SGHTA and CDR2 FQGTGA come from the germline V gene. The CDR3 spells CASSSDKNEQFF. The CDR3 coding sequence is TGTGCCAGCAGCTCCGACAAGAATGAGCAGTTCTTC.

This CDR3 is CASSYQGTDTQYF. DNA for the CDR3: TGTGCCAGCAGTTACCAGGGAACGGATACGCAGTATTTT. The chain is built from TRBV6-6 and TRBJ2-3; TRBD1 is a possible D gene (5 bases). This CDR3 contains 13 residues. Trimming cost V 2 bases and J 6 bases, with 9 bases left between them. Germline CDR1 is MNHNY and CDR2 is SVGAGI (reference sequence).

V is TRBV1 and J is TRBJ2-7; the D call of TRBD2 is as the table states it, not checked on the DNA. TRBV1 is reported as a pseudogene. The CDR3 is 17 amino acids. The chain's CDR3 is CTSSQIGRTSGSGEQYF. CDR3 nucleotides: TGCACCAGCAGCCAGATTGGTAGGACTAGCGGGAGTGGGGAGCAGTACTTC.

This chain connects TRBV7-8 to TRBJ1-2, with 7 bases that match TRBD1. Germline CDR1 SGHVS, CDR2 FQNEAQ. The V segment lost 1 base and the J segment 3 bases; nucleotides outside the gene matches: 5. CDR3 length: 15 residues. CDR3 sequence (DNA): TGTGCCAGCAGCTTAGTAGCAGGGGGTTACTATGGCTACACCTTC. This encodes CASSLVAGGYYGYTF.

J is TRBJ1-5 and V is TRBV30; 9 positions match TRBD1. The ends lost 1 base at V and 7 bases at J; junction bases unmatched: 11. The CDR3 is 16 amino acids. Germline loops: CDR1 GTSNPN, CDR2 SVGIG (reference sequence). The CDR3: CAWSDPRQGVGQPQHF. The CDR3 coding sequence is TGTGCCTGGAGTGACCCACGACAGGGGGTTGGGCAGCCCCAGCATTTT.

This clone was recorded only once. The V and J genes are TRBV5-1 and TRBJ1-2; 8 nucleotides agree with TRBD1. Per the germline V gene, CDR1 is SGHRS and CDR2 is YFSETQ. This CDR3 has 15 amino acids. Trimming cost V 0 bases and J 4 bases; bases outside gene matches: 5. CDR3 nucleotides: TGCGCCAGCAGCTTGGGGACAGGGATTTCCTATGGCTACACCTTC. The encoded protein is CASSLGTGISYGYTF.

This sequence joins TRBV5-3 and TRBJ2-1; TRBD1 matches 12 bases. TRBV5-3 is labeled an ORF, and its function is uncertain. V shed 10 bases, J shed 7 bases, and the junction held 15 bases outside the gene matches. The CDR3 has 16 residues. The DNA for the CDR3 is TGTGCCCTAAGATCCAGAATGGGACAGGGGGCAAATGAGCAGTTCTTC. Translation gives CALRSRMGQGANEQFF.

V usage is TRBV28 and J usage is TRBJ2-1; 10 bases fit TRBD2. The germline CDR1 and CDR2 sequences are MDHEN and SYDVKM. This CDR3 comprises 14 residues. J lost 6 bases, V lost 8 bases, and 7 bases had no gene match. DNA of the CDR3: TGTGCCAGCGTGATAGCGGGAGGTTCCAATGAGCAGTTCTTC. The encoded protein is CASVIAGGSNEQFF.

V and J are TRBV5-1 and TRBJ2-1; 10 nucleotides line up with TRBD2. The CDR3 has 15 residues. With V trimmed by 2 bases and J by 7 bases, 6 bases remained unmatched. Germline V lookup: CDR1 SGHRS, CDR2 YFSETQ. CDR3 protein: CASSFTSGVHNEQFF. CDR3 sequence (DNA): TGCGCCAGCAGCTTTACTAGCGGGGTACATAATGAGCAGTTCTTC.

V usage is TRBV9 and J usage is TRBJ1-2; 12 positions agree with TRBD1. The CDR3 covers 16 residues. Germline lookup yields CDR1 SGDLS and CDR2 YYNGEE. J lost 8 bases, V lost 3 bases, and 11 bases had no gene match. CDR3 sequence (DNA): TGTGCCAGCAGCGAGGGGGGGACAGGGGGCGCATTGGGCTACACCTTC. Protein sequence: CASSEGGTGGALGYTF.

This clone appeared once. This sequence joins TRBV28 and TRBJ1-2; D remains unclear. The CDR3 consists of 14 residues. The germline CDR1 and CDR2 sequences are MDHEN and SYDVKM. Trimming removed 6 bases from V and 3 bases from J, with 14 bases in between. CDR3 loop: CASSPDTRDYGYTF. Written as DNA, the CDR3 is TGTGCCAGCAGCCCAGACACCCGAGACTATGGCTACACCTTC.

This clone was seen only a few times. This chain links TRBV29-1 with TRBJ2-5; a possible D gene is TRBD2 (6 bases). The germline V gene encodes CDR1 SQVTM and CDR2 ANQGSEA. This CDR3 has 12 residues. The V end lost 6 bases, the J end lost 5 bases, and 13 bases lay between the germline ends. CDR3 loop: CSVKEGRETQYF. CDR3 bases: TGCAGCGTGAAGGAAGGGAGGGAGACCCAGTACTTC.

The CDR3: CASSQDIGVYGYTF. In DNA form, the CDR3 reads TGCGCCAGCAGCCAAGATATTGGAGTCTATGGCTACACCTTC. This rearrangement joins TRBV4-1 to TRBJ1-2; no definite D call. The CDR3 covers 14 residues. Trimming took off 0 bases at V and 4 bases at J, with 9 bases between the two ends. CDR1 MGHRA and CDR2 YSYEKL come from the germline V gene.

The chain combines TRBV2 with TRBJ2-7; 13 bases are a match to TRBD2. The CDR3 contains 15 residues. V was clipped by 4 bases and J by 2 bases; unmatched bases: 2. Germline lookup yields CDR1 SNHLY and CDR2 FYNNEI. The CDR3: CASSVGTSGAYEQYF. Here the CDR3 DNA reads TGTGCCAGCAGTGTCGGGACTAGCGGGGCCTACGAGCAGTACTTC. The variable domain in full, with the rest retrieved from reference TRBV2 and TRBJ2-7, is EPEVTQTPSHQVTQMGQEVILRCVPISNHLYFYWYRQILGQKVEFLVSFYNNEISEKSEIFDDQFSVERPDGSNFTLKIRSTKLEDSAMYFCASSVGTSGAYEQYFGPGTRLTVT.

The chain carries TRBV10-1 and TRBJ2-7; D ambiguous. From germline, CDR1 is WNHNN and CDR2 SYGVQD (reference sequence). CDR3 length: 11 amino acids. Deletions cut 7 bases from V and 2 bases from J, with 6 bases between. The CDR3 here is CASTLTYEQYF. The CDR3 nucleotides are TGCGCCAGCACTCTTACCTACGAGCAGTACTTC.

The rearrangement links TRBV5-1 to TRBJ2-2; 8 nucleotides agree with TRBD1. The length of the CDR3 is 15 residues. Trimming removed 3 bases from V and 3 bases from J; junction bases left unmatched: 4. Germline CDR1 SGHRS, CDR2 YFSETQ. The CDR3 protein is CASSSGQVHTGELFF. The CDR3 DNA reads as TGCGCCAGCAGCTCGGGACAGGTGCACACCGGGGAGCTGTTTTTT.